This entry is about one T cell receptor beta chain. What it binds is unknown. These data belong to a study of T cell repertoires in cytomegalovirus infection. Study in general: Both recently identified HLA-C-restricted and well-studied HLA-B-restricted CMV epitopes were used in the study. The public TCR beta signatures pointed to both CMV infection and matching HLA type.

MiXCR was run by TCRdb on the reads, yielding one entry per CDR3 protein. Of some 800,000 distinct CDR3 sequences listed, approximately 30% are singletons. V lost 4 bases to trimming and J lost 8 bases, with 27 bases between them. The CDR3 spans 18 residues. Per the germline V gene, CDR1 is LGHNA and CDR2 is YNFKEQ. The genes are TRBV4-2 and TRBJ2-1; perhaps TRBD2 as D (6 bases). This TCR was sampled from a human donor in good health (CMV status not recorded). Some clones in this sample may be carry-over from other donors' samples. The source material was cultured CD8+ T cells from PBMCs, sampled from culture after CMV antigen stimulation. CDR3 in DNA: TGTGCCAGCAGCCCCCTAGGTTCGTCGGGGGAGCCACAGGATGAGCAGTTCTTC. Translation gives CASSPLGSSGEPQDEQFF.